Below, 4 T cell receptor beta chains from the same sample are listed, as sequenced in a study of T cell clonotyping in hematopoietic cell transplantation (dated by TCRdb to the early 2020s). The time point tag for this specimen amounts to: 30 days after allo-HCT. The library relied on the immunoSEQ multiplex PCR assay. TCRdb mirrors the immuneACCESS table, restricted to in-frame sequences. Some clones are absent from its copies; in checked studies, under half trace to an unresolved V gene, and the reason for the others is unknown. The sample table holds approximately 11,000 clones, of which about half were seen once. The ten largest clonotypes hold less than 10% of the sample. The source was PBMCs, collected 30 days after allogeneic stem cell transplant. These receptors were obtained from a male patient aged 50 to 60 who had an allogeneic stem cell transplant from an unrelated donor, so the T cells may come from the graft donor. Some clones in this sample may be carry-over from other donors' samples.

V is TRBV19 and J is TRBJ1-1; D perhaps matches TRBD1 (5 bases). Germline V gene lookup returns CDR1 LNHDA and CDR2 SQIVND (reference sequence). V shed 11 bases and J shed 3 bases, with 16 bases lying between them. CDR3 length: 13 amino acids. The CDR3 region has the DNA TGTGCCGCATTTGGTCAGGGTGACACTGAAGCTTTCTTT. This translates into CAAFGQGDTEAFF.

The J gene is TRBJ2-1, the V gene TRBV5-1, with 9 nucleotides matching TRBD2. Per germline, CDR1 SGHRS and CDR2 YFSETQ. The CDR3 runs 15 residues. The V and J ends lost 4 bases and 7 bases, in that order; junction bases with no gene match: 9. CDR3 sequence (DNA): TGCGCCAGCAGCGTTGAGGGACTAGCAGCAAATGAGCAGTTCTTC. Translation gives CASSVEGLAANEQFF.

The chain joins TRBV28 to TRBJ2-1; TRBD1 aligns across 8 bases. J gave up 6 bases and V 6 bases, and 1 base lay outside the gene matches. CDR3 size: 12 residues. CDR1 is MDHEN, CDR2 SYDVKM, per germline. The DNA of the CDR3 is TGTGCCAGCAGACAGGGGGTCAATGAGCAGTTCTTC. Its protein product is CASRQGVNEQFF.

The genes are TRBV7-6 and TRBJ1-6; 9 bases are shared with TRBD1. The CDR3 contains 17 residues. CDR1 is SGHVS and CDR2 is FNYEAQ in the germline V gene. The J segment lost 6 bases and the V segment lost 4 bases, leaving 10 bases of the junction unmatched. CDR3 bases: TGTGCCAGCAGCTCCTGGGACAGGGTGCCAACTAATTCACCCCTCCACTTT. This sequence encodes CASSSWDRVPTNSPLHF.